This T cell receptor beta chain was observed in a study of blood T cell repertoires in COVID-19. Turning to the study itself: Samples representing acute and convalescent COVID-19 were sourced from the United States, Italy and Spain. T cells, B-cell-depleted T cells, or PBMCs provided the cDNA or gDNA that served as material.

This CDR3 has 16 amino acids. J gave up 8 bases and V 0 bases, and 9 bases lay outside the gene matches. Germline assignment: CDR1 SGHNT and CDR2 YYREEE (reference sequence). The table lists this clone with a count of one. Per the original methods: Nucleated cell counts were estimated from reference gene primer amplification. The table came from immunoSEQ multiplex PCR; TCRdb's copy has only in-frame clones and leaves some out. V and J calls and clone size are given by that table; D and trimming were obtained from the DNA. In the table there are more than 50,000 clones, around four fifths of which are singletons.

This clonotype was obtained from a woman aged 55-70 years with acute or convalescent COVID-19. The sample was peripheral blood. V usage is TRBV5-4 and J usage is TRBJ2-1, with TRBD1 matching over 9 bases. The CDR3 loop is CASSLDTGGGPHEQFF. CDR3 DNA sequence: TGTGCCAGCAGCTTGGATACAGGGGGCGGCCCCCATGAGCAGTTCTTC.